The 2 T cell receptor beta chains listed next were all sequenced from one sample in a study of low-dose radiotherapy and immunotherapy resistance in tumors. Primers targeting TRAV and TRBV primed first-strand cDNA, covering alpha and beta chains. For amplifying TCRs, the PCR ran for around 20 cycles with Phusion, which was used together with a constant-region primer and the adapter on the V primers. TCRdb ran MiXCR on the reads and lists one entry per CDR3 protein. This sample has 16,000 or so distinct CDR3 sequences, with 70% to 80% found just once. These receptors originate from a human donor with advanced metastatic prostate, ovarian, gallbladder or colorectal cancer (not recorded which). This table probably holds off-target reads from a library built for another chain.

The J gene is TRBJ1-2, the V gene TRBV4-1; 7 bases align to TRBD1. In germline, CDR1 is MGHRA, CDR2 YSYEKL. J was trimmed by 5 bases and V by 1 base; bases with no gene match: 7. This CDR3 is built from 15 residues. The CDR3 is CASSQARTGRYGYTF. DNA for the CDR3: TGCGCCAGCAGCCAAGCCCGGACAGGAAGATATGGCTACACCTTC.

This chain joins TRBV6-2 or TRBV6-3 and TRBJ2-7; the D gene could be TRBD1 or TRBD2 (5 bases each). Germline V gene data show CDR1 as MNHEY and CDR2 as SVGEGT. V lost 6 bases, J lost 3 bases, and 15 bases lay in between. The CDR3 is made up of 14 amino acids. The CDR3 protein is CASRTGRTFYEQYF. The CDR3 DNA reads as TGTGCCAGCAGAACGGGACGGACTTTCTACGAGCAGTACTTC.